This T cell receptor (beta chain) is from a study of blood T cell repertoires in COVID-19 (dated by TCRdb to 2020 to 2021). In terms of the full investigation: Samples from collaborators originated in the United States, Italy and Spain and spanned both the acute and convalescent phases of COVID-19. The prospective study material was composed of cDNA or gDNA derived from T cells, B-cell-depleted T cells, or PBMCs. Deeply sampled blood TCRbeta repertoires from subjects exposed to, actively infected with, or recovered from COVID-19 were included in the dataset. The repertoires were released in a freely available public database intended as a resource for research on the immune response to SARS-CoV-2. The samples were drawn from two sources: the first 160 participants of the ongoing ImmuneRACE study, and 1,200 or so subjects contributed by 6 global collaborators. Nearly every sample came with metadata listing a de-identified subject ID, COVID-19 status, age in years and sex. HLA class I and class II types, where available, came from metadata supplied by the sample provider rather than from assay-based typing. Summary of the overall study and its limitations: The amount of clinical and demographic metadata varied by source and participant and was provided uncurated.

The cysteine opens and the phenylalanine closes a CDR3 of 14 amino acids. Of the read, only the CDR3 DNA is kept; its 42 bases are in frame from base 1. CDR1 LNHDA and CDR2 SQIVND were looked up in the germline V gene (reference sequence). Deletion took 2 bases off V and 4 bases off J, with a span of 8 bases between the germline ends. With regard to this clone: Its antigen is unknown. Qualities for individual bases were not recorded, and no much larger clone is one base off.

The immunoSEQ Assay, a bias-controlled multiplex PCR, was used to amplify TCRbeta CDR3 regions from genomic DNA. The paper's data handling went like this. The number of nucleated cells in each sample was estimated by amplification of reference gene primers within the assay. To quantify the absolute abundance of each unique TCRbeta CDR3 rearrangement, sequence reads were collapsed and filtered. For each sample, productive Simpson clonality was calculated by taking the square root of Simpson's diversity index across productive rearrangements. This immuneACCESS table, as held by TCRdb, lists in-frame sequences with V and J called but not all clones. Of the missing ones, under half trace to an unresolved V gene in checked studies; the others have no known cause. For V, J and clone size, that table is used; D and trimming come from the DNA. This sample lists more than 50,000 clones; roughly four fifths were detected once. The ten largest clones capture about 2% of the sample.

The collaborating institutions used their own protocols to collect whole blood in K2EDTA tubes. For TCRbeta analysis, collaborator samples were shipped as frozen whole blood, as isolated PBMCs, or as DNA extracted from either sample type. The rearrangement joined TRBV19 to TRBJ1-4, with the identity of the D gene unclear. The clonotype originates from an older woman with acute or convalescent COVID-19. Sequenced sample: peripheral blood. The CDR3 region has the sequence CASSIPGINEKLFF. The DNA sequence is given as TGTGCCAGTAGTATACCGGGGATTAATGAAAAACTGTTTTTT.